Detailed here is one TCR beta chain. No cognate antigen has been identified for it. Nothing much larger sits one base from this clone, and base qualities are not available. V ends up 3 bases short and J 2 bases short, with an unmatched junction base count of 0. As encoded in the germline V gene (reference sequence), CDR1 is SGHNT while CDR2 is YYREEE. The CDR3 spans 13 residues, from the cysteine through the phenylalanine. Here the CDR3 DNA is all that survives: 39 bases in frame from base 1. This sample was included in a study of cytomegalovirus exposure and HLA in healthy donors (dated by TCRdb to 2015 to 2018). Concerning the study at large: According to an earlier analysis of 450 to 650 of the donors, about 179 million T cells yielded over 90 million unique TCR beta sequences and about 300 Gb of sequence data. An early release that covered roughly 600 HLA-typed donors contained around 300 gigabases of sequencing data and roughly 84 million unique TCR sequences. Of the approximately 400 genotyped donors, approximately 80% were placed in the genetic ancestry cluster associated with self-reported Caucasian donors. The study aimed to test whether signatures of past pathogen exposure could be identified by cataloging public T cell receptors. The T cell repertoires of some 670 subjects were profiled by immunosequencing and related to cytomegalovirus serostatus. A separate validation cohort of about 110 different subjects was used in addition to the approximately 670-subject first cohort. High-throughput TCR immunosequencing, statistical association of individual TCRs with disease status, and machine learning were combined to predict cytomegalovirus infection status. To study patterns of TCR occurrence, a later analysis re-analyzed previously published TCR beta repertoires from several hundred donors and added high-resolution HLA genotyping. Rather than using new phenotypic data, the later analysis identified candidate immune exposures from TCR beta sequences and from how often those sequences occurred across donors. To decide whether each TCR beta V gene segment behaved as functional or pseudogenic, an earlier analysis of 587 of the donors relied on high-throughput TCR beta sequencing. Donor age, sex, ethnicity and CMV serostatus were compiled alongside the repertoire data. In a later genetic analysis, genome-wide SNP genotypes for about 65% of the roughly 670 donors were used, and that subset was treated as a discovery cohort. Every repertoire in the discovery cohort had been generated on one and the same sequencing platform. HLA typing included class I and class II loci at four-digit resolution. Typing coverage varied by locus: 629-630 donors for A, B, C, DRB1 and DQB1; 522 for DQA1; about 600 for DPA1; approximately 470 for DPB1. Because of strong linkage in the cohort, roughly five DR-DQ haplotypes were treated as single units for association and clustering. On average, over 200,000 unique TCR beta nucleotide sequences were sequenced per donor among some 420 genotyped donors of the cohort, with around 19% of those sequences being non-productive.

The cohort consisted of 666 healthy bone marrow donors. Cohort members were all nominally healthy when sampled, although unrecorded immune exposures were likely present. The donor was CMV seronegative and was included in the group of about 400 seronegative cohort members. A peripheral blood sample was collected from each donor, and TCR beta sequencing was performed on peripheral blood mononuclear cells. Genomic DNA extraction from the blood cell samples was performed with the Qiagen DNeasy Blood Extraction Kit. The research as a whole found: Broadly in line with IMGT annotations, most TCR beta V segments showed up in productive rearrangements about 87% or about 30% of the time in an earlier analysis of several hundred of the donors. A cluster of highly shared sequence variants was judged likely to represent a technical artifact of the sequencing pipeline. In a later analysis, some 17,000 TCR beta sequences were associated with specific HLA alleles at a false discovery rate of 0.05. The only immune exposure information available for the cohort was CMV serostatus. Across donors, most TCR sequences were observed very rarely, whereas some public TCRs were present in many individuals. Roughly uniform sequencing depth across donors was assumed in presence/absence analyses, although this assumption may not hold. The authors suggested that the approach could potentially be extended to other disease states and immunological phenotypes. Assigning TCR associations to individual alleles was difficult when HLA alleles, especially DR and DQ, strongly co-occurred. The earlier analysis of a few hundred of the donors excluded over 15 rarely observed V segments, including chromosome 9 orphons, because counts were too low. A further reported finding was that TCR beta sequences accurately predicted the HLA-A and HLA-B alleles for most subjects in the first cohort. V-gene and J-gene trimming of TCR beta chains was associated with a missense DCLRE1C variant in a later genetic analysis, and the association was replicated in an independent cohort. The classifier was reported to diagnose cytomegalovirus status with high specificity and sensitivity in both the original and validation cohorts. According to a later genetic analysis, donors in an Asian-associated ancestry cluster had fewer N-insertions in productive TCRs than the approximately 670-donor mean. In a later analysis, TCR association rates were found to vary across HLA loci, with the most associated TCRs seen for DRB1 alleles and the fewest for HLA-C alleles. A later analysis reported that several top co-occurrence clusters appeared linked to parvovirus B19, influenza, CMV and Epstein-Barr virus. Three of the identified cytomegalovirus-associated TCR beta chains were confirmed in vitro to be specific for cytomegalovirus antigens. Compared with equally common non-associated chains, HLA-associated TCR beta chains in a later analysis were more clonally expanded and had lower generation probabilities. Correlated functional status among segregating V segments might be attributable to linkage disequilibrium, but an unknown experimental factor could not be ruled out. The cohort was sequenced for TCR beta chains only, and without alpha or paired-chain data the features that could be detected were limited. The study listed 164 TCR beta chains as associated with cytomegalovirus. Because the 87-base-pair reads could not distinguish some IMGT-functional V segments, including TRBV6-2 and TRBV6-3, those segments were excluded. Because HLA typing was unavailable for some donors at each locus, only the typed subset was used in association tests. Most CMV-associated TCR beta chains appeared to be HLA-restricted in a later analysis, and the HLA associations seemed to be driven largely by CMV exposure.

The library came from the immunoSEQ multiplex PCR assay. A mixture of 60 forward primers for TCR Vbeta segments and 13 reverse primers for TCR Jbeta segments was used in the multiplex PCR. Amplification of the CDR3 region of rearranged TCR beta genes was performed with a multiplex PCR assay on genomic DNA. The amplified TCR beta libraries were sequenced on the Illumina HiSeq System as 87-base-pair reads. The paper's processing steps were these. A later analysis counted approximately 76 million unique TCR beta chains across the 666 repertoires, and 9.5 million to 11 million of these chains were shared by at least two donors. To remove PCR and sequencing errors, raw reads were error-corrected and collapsed into unique sequences using a nearest-neighbor algorithm that merged closely related sequences. To assign V, D and J gene segments, CDR3 sequences were aligned to IMGT reference sequences. For a sequence to be retained, at least a six-nucleotide match to both a V gene segment and a J gene segment was required. Rearrangements were classified as productive when the CDR3 lacked stop codons and remained in frame with V and J, and all other rearrangements were classified as non-productive. Following IMGT convention, CDR3 was defined as the stretch from the second conserved V-encoded cysteine to the conserved J-encoded phenylalanine. In an earlier analysis of more than 550 of the donors, sequences lacking an unambiguous match to a single V gene segment were excluded. An earlier analysis of a few hundred of the donors called V segments functional above 56.7% productive rearrangements and segregating when the between-donor standard deviation exceeded 5%. A statistical classification framework was developed to diagnose cytomegalovirus status using the catalog of TCR beta chain sequences. In a later analysis, V and J genes were assigned by comparing TCR nucleotide sequences against IMGT/GENE-DB human TR gene sequences. In a later analysis, CDR3 sequences and most-parsimonious VDJ recombination scenarios were assigned using the TCRdist pipeline. In a later analysis, every TCR beta chain was defined by the combination of its CDR3 amino acid sequence and its V-gene family, and reads without a unique V-gene family were dropped. In a later analysis, 500 to 700 highly shared, low-generation-probability nucleotide sequences were removed to address suspected cross-contamination and a sequencing artifact. In a later analysis, a clonal expansion index for each public chain was calculated from normalized within-repertoire ranks of inferred template counts. Generation probabilities in a later analysis came from a VDJ recombination model fitted to out-of-frame rearrangements, and those results were checked against IGoR. A later analysis scored TCR-TCR, TCR-HLA and TCR-CMV co-occurrence with hypergeometric tests, applying a repertoire-size bias correction to TCR pairs. False discovery rates were estimated in a later analysis by permuting HLA or CMV assignments 20 times. In a later analysis, co-occurring TCRs were grouped with DBSCAN, and TCRdist sequence similarity was added when clustering was performed within HLA-allele-positive subsets. Co-occurrence clustering excluded repertoires with fewer than 30,000 or more than 120,000 public chains, plus five with anomalous nucleotide sharing. The source is immuneACCESS, and TCRdb retained only in-frame sequences with V and J called. Part of the clones is not carried over; for the studies checked, unresolved V genes explain less than half of this, and the remainder is unexplained. That table furnishes V, J and clone size, whereas the DNA furnished D and trimming. The sample includes about 160,000 clones, with around 73% observed a single time. Under 1.5% of the sample goes to the ten largest clones.

The receptor comes from a male donor in good health and CMV-seronegative. The material sequenced was PBMCs. Recombination connected TRBV5-4 to TRBJ2-3; TRBD2 matches 7 bases in the middle. CDR3 loop: CASSWDYTDTQYF. The DNA sequence is given as TGTGCCAGCAGCTGGGACTACACAGATACGCAGTATTTT. Beyond the CDR3, the reference TRBV5-4 and TRBJ2-3 genes provide the residues; the full variable domain reads: ETGVTQSPTHLIKTRGQQVTLRCSSQSGHNTVSWYQQALGQGPQFIFQYYREEENGRGNFPPRFSGLQFPNYSSELNVNALELDDSALYLCASSWDYTDTQYFGPGTRLTVL.